The 21 T cell receptor beta chains listed next were all sequenced from one sample in a study of blood T cell repertoires in COVID-19. Some clones are missing from TCRdb's copy, which holds only in-frame ones; the method was immunoSEQ multiplex PCR. The sample consists of hundreds of thousands of clones, under 90% of them appearing once. The sample taken for sequencing was PBMCs or T cells enriched from blood (not recorded which). These receptor sequences come from a man aged 25 to 40 with acute COVID-19.

This chain's CDR3 is CASSLVQASGNTIYF. Here the CDR3 DNA reads TGCGCCAGCAGCTTGGTTCAGGCCTCTGGAAACACCATATATTTT. The chain couples TRBV5-1 to TRBJ1-3, with D unclear. Trimming took 0 bases from V and 0 from J, leaving 7 bases between them. CDR1 is SGHRS, CDR2 YFSETQ, per germline. The CDR3 length is 15 residues.

The J gene is TRBJ2-7, the V gene TRBV6-2 or TRBV6-3, with D possibly matching TRBD1 (7 bases). This CDR3 has 15 amino acids. The germline V and J ends were trimmed by 5 bases and 4 bases, with 18 bases remaining between them. Germline V gene lookup returns CDR1 MNHEY and CDR2 SVGEGT. The CDR3 region is CASSLTGAGGYEQYV. For the CDR3, the DNA is TGTGCCAGCAGTCTCACAGGGGCCGGGGGATACGAGCAGTACGTC.

The gene calls are TRBV7-8 and TRBJ1-4; 8 bases line up with TRBD1. CDR1 SGHVS and CDR2 FQNEAQ come from the germline V gene. The CDR3 loop spans 15 amino acids. Germline trimming cut 8 bases from V and 8 bases from J; bases unmatched to any gene: 13. For the CDR3, the DNA is TGTGCCAGCTCGCCCCTAGGACAGGGTGGGGAAAAACTGTTTTTT. Protein product: CASSPLGQGGEKLFF.

The chain is built from TRBV4-2 and TRBJ1-2; D remains unclear. Per germline, CDR1 LGHNA and CDR2 YNFKEQ. V was trimmed by 0 bases and J by 8 bases, leaving 16 bases between them. CDR3 length equals 15 residues. The CDR3 spells CASSQDGGEAEGYTF. The DNA of the CDR3 is TGTGCCAGCAGCCAAGATGGTGGGGAGGCTGAGGGCTACACCTTC.

This clone was detected a few times. This chain links TRBV12-3 or TRBV12-4 with TRBJ2-2; D uncertain. V was cut by 4 bases and J by 9 bases, with 9 bases left in between. This CDR3 has 12 amino acids. The CDR3 protein is CASSSIKRELFF. The CDR3 region has the DNA TGTGCCAGCAGTTCTATTAAACGGGAGCTGTTTTTT.

The chain has TRBV4-1 and TRBJ2-2; D is ambiguous. CDR1 MGHRA and CDR2 YSYEKL come from the germline V gene. The CDR3 consists of 15 residues. V lost 0 bases and J 4 bases, leaving 9 bases between the germline ends. CDR3: CASSQDAKATGELFF. In nucleotides, the CDR3 is TGCGCCAGCAGCCAAGATGCTAAAGCCACCGGGGAGCTGTTTTTT.

This clone was observed a few times. This chain links TRBV11-2 with TRBJ2-1, with a possible D match to TRBD2 (5 bases). Looked up from germline, CDR1 is SGHAT and CDR2 is FQNNGV. The length of the CDR3 is 14 residues. V lost 0 bases to trimming and J lost 4 bases, with 7 bases between them. The CDR3 region is CASSLDGGYNEQFF. The CDR3 DNA is TGTGCCAGCAGCTTAGACGGCGGGTACAATGAGCAGTTCTTC.

The J gene is TRBJ2-5, the V gene TRBV28; D perhaps matches TRBD2 (6 bases). Germline V gives CDR1 MDHEN, CDR2 SYDVKM. V was shortened by 2 bases and J by 5 bases, with 9 bases between the two germline ends. This CDR3 is built from 13 residues. CDR3 bases: TGTGCCAGCAGTTTAGGCGGGGACGAGACCCAGTACTTC. This gives the protein CASSLGGDETQYF.

This chain connects TRBV7-8 to TRBJ1-2, with a tentative D call TRBD1 (5 bases). Germline V gives CDR1 SGHVS, CDR2 FQNEAQ. V lost 5 bases, J lost 4 bases, and 11 bases lay in between. The CDR3 sequence is 13 residues long. The CDR3: CASSLPGGYGYTF. DNA for the CDR3: TGTGCCAGCAGCCTCCCCGGGGGCTATGGCTACACCTTC.

The rearrangement links TRBV29-1 to TRBJ1-6; 9 bases map to TRBD1. CDR1 SQVTM and CDR2 ANQGSEA come from the germline V gene. Unmatched junction bases numbered 4, after V lost 4 bases and J lost 9 bases. The CDR3 loop spans 13 amino acids. The CDR3 spells CSVGQGVSSPLHF. The DNA of the CDR3 is TGCAGCGTTGGACAGGGGGTGTCTTCACCCCTCCACTTT. The whole variable domain, filled in from reference TRBV29-1 and TRBJ1-6, reads SAVISQKPSRDICQRGTSLTIQCQVDSQVTMMFWYRQQPGQSLTLIATANQGSEATYESGFVIDKFPISRPNLTFSTLTVSNMSPEDSSIYLCSVGQGVSSPLHFGNGTRLTVT.

This clone was counted a few times. The V call is TRBV2, the J call TRBJ1-5; 8 bases are shared with TRBD1. After removal of 5 bases from V and 7 bases from J, the junction contained 7 bases not matched to a gene. There are 14 residues in the CDR3. Germline V gene sequence: CDR1 SNHLY, CDR2 FYNNEI. CDR3 DNA sequence: TGTGCCAGCAGTACAGACAGGGGAAGACAGCCCCAGCATTTT. Protein sequence: CASSTDRGRQPQHF.

The chain joins TRBV12-5 to TRBJ1-3, with TRBD1 matching over 9 bases. Germline V gene lookup returns CDR1 LGHNT and CDR2 FRNRAP. This CDR3 contains 14 residues. The V gene end was trimmed by 5 bases and the J gene end by 11 bases; junction bases not matched to a gene: 10. The CDR3 coding sequence is TGTGCTAGTGGTCGCGGGGGGACAGGGCTCCCCATATATTTT. It codes for CASGRGGTGLPIYF.

V is TRBV29-1 and J is TRBJ1-2, with 7 bases aligning to TRBD1. Germline V lookup: CDR1 SQVTM, CDR2 ANQGSEA. The J segment lost 7 bases and the V segment lost 0 bases, leaving 5 bases of the junction unmatched. This CDR3 comprises 13 residues. DNA for the CDR3: TGCAGCGTTGAAGAACCGGGACAGCTTGGCTACACCTTC. It translates to CSVEEPGQLGYTF.

Turning to this clone: Other DNA sequences in the same sample also yield this CDR3. The chain uses TRBV6-5 and TRBJ1-2; 7 bases line up with TRBD1. Germline-derived CDR1 and CDR2 are MNHEY and SVGAGI. V trimming: 2 bases; J trimming: 8 bases; junction bases outside the gene matches: 5. CDR3 length: 13 residues. The CDR3 sequence: CASSYRQGGGYTF. The CDR3 region has the DNA TGTGCCAGCAGTTACAGACAGGGTGGCGGCTACACCTTC.

In its sample, this clone was seen once. V gene TRBV11-2 combines with J gene TRBJ2-3; the match to TRBD2 covers 11 bases. The CDR3 contains 19 residues. Germline V gene data show CDR1 as SGHAT and CDR2 as FQNNGV. Trimming removed 1 base from V and 4 bases from J; junction bases left unmatched: 13. CDR3 residues: CASSLAPTSGSWFPDTQYF. For the CDR3, the DNA is TGTGCCAGCAGCTTAGCTCCCACTAGCGGGAGCTGGTTTCCAGATACGCAGTATTTT.

This clone appeared once. V usage is TRBV2 and J usage is TRBJ2-1; 8 nucleotides match TRBD2. Germline CDR1 SNHLY, CDR2 FYNNEI. V lost 5 bases and J lost 3; bases outside the gene matches: 18. The CDR3 spans 19 residues. CDR3 in amino acids: CASSYRPSGGLAVYNEQFF. For the CDR3, the DNA is TGTGCCAGCAGTTACCGGCCGAGCGGGGGCCTCGCCGTCTACAATGAGCAGTTCTTC.

CDR3 protein: CASSLRDRGTGELFF. The DNA of the CDR3 is TGTGCCAGCAGCCTCCGGGACAGGGGCACCGGGGAGCTGTTTTTT. The chain is built from TRBV7-9 and TRBJ2-2; 10 positions match TRBD1. Germline V lookup: CDR1 SEHNR, CDR2 FQNEAQ (reference sequence). The V gene end was trimmed by 5 bases and the J gene end by 4 bases; junction bases not matched to a gene: 4. The CDR3 has 15 residues.

A word on this clone: The junction departs from the called germline gene at one end, perhaps through a read error. CDR3 DNA sequence: TGTGCCAGCAGTTTCAGGGGTAGCCATCAGCCCCAGCATTTT. Protein sequence: CASSFRGSHQPQHF. The chain recombines TRBV27 with TRBJ1-5; TRBD1 might be the D (6 bases). Germline V gene sequence: CDR1 MNHEY, CDR2 SMNVEV (reference sequence). This CDR3 has 14 amino acids.

J is TRBJ2-2 and V is TRBV7-2; 11 bases agree with TRBD1. Trimming took 6 bases from V and 5 from J; bases not matched to a gene: 5. The germline gives CDR1 SGHTA, CDR2 FQGNSA. CDR3 length: 15 amino acids. CDR3 sequence (DNA): TGTGCCAGCAGGGGGACAGGGGGTTTGACCGGGGAGCTGTTTTTT. Protein product: CASRGTGGLTGELFF.

V usage is TRBV24-1 and J usage is TRBJ1-5; TRBD1 matches at 9 bases. The CDR3 length is 14 residues. The V gene's germline CDR1 is KGHDR and CDR2 SFDVKD. With V trimmed by 9 bases and J by 2 bases, 4 bases remained unmatched. CDR3 bases: TGTGCCACCGCGACAGGGGGGGGCAATCAGCCCCAGCATTTT. As protein: CATATGGGNQPQHF.

The gene calls are TRBV29-1 and TRBJ2-1; 9 bases align to TRBD2. The CDR3 runs to 13 residues. The V gene end was trimmed by 3 bases and the J gene end by 9 bases; junction bases not matched to a gene: 6. Germline V lookup: CDR1 SQVTM, CDR2 ANQGSEA. The CDR3 sequence: CSVEYSGGREQFF. The CDR3 bases are TGCAGCGTTGAGTATAGCGGGGGTCGTGAGCAGTTCTTC.